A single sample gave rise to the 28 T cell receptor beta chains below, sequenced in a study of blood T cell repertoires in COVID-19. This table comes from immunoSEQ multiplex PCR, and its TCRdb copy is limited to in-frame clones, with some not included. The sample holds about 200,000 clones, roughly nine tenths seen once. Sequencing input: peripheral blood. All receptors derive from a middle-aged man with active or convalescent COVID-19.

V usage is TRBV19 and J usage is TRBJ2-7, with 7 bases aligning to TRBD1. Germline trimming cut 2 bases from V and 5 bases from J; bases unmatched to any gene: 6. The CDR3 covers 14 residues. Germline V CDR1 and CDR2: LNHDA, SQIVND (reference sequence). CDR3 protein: CASSIQGEVNEQYF. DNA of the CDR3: TGTGCCAGTAGTATACAGGGGGAAGTGAACGAGCAGTACTTC.

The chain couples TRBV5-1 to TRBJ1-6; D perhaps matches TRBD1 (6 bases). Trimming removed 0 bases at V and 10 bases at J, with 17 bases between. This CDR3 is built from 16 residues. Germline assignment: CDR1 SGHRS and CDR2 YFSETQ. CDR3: CASSLELAGVESPLHF. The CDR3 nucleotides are TGCGCCAGCAGCTTGGAGTTGGCAGGGGTTGAGTCACCCCTCCACTTT.

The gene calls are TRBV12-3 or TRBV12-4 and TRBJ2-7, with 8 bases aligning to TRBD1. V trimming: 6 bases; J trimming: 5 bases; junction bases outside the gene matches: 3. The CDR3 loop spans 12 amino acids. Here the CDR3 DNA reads TGTGCCAGCAGGTCGACAGGGGACGAGCAGTACTTC. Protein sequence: CASRSTGDEQYF.

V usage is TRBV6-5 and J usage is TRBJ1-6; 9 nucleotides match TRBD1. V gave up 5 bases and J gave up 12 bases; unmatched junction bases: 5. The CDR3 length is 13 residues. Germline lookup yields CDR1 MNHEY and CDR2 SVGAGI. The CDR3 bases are TGTGCCAGCAGTCGGGACAGGGAGGGACCCCTCCACTTT. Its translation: CASSRDREGPLHF.

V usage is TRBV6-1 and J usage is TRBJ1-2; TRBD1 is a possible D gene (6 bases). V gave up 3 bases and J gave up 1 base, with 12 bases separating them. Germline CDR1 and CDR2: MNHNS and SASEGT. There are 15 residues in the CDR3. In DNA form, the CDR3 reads TGTGCCAGCAGTGACCCAGGGGCTATTAACTATGGCTACACCTTC. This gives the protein CASSDPGAINYGYTF.

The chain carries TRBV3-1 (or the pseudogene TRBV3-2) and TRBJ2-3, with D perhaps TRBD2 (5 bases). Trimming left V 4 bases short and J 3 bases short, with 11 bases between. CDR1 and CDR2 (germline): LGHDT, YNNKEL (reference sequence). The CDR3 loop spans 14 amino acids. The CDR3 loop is CASSRRTATDTQYF. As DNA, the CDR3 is TGTGCCAGCAGCCGGAGGACTGCAACAGATACGCAGTATTTT.

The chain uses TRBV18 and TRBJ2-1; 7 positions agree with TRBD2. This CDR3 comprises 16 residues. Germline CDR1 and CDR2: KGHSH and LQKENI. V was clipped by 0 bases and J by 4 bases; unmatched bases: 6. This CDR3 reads CASSPPGRAKYNEQFF. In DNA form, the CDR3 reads TGTGCCAGCTCACCACCGGGGAGGGCGAAATACAATGAGCAGTTCTTC.

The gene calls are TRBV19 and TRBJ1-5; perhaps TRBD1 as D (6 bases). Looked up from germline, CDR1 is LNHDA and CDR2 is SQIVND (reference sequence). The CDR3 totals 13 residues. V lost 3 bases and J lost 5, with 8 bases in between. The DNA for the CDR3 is TGTGCCAGTAGTATGGACAGTTATCAGCCCCAGCATTTT. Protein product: CASSMDSYQPQHF.

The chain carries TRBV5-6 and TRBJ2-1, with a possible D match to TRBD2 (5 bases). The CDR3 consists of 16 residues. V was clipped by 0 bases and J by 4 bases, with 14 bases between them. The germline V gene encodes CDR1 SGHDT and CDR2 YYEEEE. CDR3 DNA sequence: TGTGCCAGCAGCTTGGGGGGAGTCGGGCCTTACAATGAGCAGTTCTTC. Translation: CASSLGGVGPYNEQFF.

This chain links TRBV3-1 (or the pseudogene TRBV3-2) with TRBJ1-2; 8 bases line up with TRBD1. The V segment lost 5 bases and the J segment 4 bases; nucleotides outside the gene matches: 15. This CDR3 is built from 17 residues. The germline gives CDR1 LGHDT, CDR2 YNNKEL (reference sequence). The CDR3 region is CASSAQGAGIPAYGYTF. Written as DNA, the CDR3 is TGTGCCAGCAGCGCCCAGGGGGCAGGCATCCCCGCCTATGGCTACACCTTC.

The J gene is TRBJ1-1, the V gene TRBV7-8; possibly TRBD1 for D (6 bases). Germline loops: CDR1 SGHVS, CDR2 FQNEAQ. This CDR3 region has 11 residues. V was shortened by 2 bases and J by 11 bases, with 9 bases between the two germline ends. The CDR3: CASSLTGHAFF. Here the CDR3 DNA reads TGTGCCAGCAGCTTAACGGGACACGCTTTCTTT.

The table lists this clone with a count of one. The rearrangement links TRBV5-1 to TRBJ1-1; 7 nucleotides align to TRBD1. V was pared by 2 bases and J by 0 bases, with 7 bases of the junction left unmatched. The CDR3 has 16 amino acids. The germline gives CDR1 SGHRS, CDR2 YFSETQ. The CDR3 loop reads CASSLSTGSMNTEAFF. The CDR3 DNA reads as TGCGCCAGCAGCTTATCGACAGGGTCGATGAACACTGAAGCTTTCTTT.

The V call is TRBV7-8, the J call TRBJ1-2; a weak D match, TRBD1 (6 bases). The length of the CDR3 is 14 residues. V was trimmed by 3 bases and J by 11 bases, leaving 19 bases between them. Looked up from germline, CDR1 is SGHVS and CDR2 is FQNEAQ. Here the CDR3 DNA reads TGTGCCAGCAGCTTGCTAATATTGGACAGCCGGTACACCTTC. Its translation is CASSLLILDSRYTF.

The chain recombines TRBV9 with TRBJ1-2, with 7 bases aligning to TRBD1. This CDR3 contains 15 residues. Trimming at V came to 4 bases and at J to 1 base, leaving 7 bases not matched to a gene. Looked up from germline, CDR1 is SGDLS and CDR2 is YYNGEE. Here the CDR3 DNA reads TGTGCCAGCAGCTCAAACAGGGGTCATAACTATGGCTACACCTTC. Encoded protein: CASSSNRGHNYGYTF.

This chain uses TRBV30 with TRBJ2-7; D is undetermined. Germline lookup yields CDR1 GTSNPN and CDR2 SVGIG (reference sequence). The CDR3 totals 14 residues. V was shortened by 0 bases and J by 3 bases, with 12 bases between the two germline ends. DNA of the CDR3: TGTGCCTGGAGTGTGTGGCAGGATAACTACGAGCAGTACTTC. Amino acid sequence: CAWSVWQDNYEQYF.

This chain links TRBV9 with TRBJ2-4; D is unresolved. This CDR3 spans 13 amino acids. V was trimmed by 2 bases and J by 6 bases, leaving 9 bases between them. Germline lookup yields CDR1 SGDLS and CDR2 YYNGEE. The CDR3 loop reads CASSVSQRNIQYF. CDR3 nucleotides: TGTGCCAGCAGCGTGTCACAGAGAAACATTCAGTACTTC. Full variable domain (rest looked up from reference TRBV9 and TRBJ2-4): DSGVTQTPKHLITATGQRVTLRCSPRSGDLSVYWYQQSLDQGLQFLIQYYNGEERAKGNILERFSAQQFPDLHSELNLSSLELGDSALYFCASSVSQRNIQYFGAGTRLSVL.

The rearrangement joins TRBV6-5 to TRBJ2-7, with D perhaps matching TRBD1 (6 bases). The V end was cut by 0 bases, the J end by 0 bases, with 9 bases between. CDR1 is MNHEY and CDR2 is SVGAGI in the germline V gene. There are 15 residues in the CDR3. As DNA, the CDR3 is TGTGCCAGCAGTTACTCGAGGGGGAGCTCCTACGAGCAGTACTTC. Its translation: CASSYSRGSSYEQYF.

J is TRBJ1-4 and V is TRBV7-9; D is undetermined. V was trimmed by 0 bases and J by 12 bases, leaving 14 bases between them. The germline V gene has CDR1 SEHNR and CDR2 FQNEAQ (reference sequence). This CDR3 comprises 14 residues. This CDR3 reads CASSLAVNSPQLFF. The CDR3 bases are TGTGCCAGCAGCTTAGCGGTGAACTCTCCACAACTGTTTTTT.

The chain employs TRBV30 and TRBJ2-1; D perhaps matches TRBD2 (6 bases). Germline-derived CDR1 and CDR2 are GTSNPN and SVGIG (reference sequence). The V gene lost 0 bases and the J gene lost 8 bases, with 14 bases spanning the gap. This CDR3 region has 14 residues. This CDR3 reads CAWSVRLVYYEQFF. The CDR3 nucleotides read TGTGCCTGGAGTGTGAGACTAGTGTATTATGAGCAGTTCTTC. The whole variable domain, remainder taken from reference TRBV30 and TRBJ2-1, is SQTIHQWPATLVQPVGSPLSLECTVEGTSNPNLYWYRQAAGRGLQLLFYSVGIGQISSEVPQNLSASRPQDRQFILSSKKLLLSDSGFYLCAWSVRLVYYEQFFGPGTRLTVL.

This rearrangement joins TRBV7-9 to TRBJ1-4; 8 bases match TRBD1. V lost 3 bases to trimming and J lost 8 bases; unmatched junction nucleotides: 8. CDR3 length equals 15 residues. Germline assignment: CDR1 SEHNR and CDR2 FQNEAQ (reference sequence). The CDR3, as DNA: TGTGCCAGCAGCTTCGGGACAGGAGGAAGAGAAAAACTGTTTTTT. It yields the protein CASSFGTGGREKLFF. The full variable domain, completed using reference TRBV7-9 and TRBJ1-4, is DTGVSQNPRHKITKRGQNVTFRCDPISEHNRLYWYRQTLGQGPEFLTYFQNEAQLEKSRLLSDRFSAERPKGSFSTLEIQRTEQGDSAMYLCASSFGTGGREKLFFGSGTQLSVL.

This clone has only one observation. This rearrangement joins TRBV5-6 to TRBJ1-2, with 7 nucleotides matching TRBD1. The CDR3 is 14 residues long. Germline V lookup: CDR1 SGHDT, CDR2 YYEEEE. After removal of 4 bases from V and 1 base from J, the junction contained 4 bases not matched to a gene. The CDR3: CASSVQGVNYGYTF. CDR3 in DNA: TGTGCCAGCAGCGTTCAGGGGGTTAACTATGGCTACACCTTC.

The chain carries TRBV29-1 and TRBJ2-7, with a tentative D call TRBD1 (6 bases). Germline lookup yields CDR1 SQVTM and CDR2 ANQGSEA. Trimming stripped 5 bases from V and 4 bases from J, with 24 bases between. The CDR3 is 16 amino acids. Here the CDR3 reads CSVRAFTGMKVYEQYF. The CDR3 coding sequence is TGCAGCGTTAGAGCATTTACAGGGATGAAAGTTTACGAGCAGTACTTC.

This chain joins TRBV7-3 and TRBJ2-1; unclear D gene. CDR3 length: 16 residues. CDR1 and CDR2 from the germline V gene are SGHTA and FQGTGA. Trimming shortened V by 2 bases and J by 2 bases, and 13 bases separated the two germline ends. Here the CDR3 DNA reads TGTGCCAGCAGCTTACAAAGCCGGGTCGCCTACAATGAGCAGTTCTTC. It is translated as CASSLQSRVAYNEQFF.

The CDR3 nucleotides are TGCGCCAGCAGCTTGTCAGCGGGTTATAACAATGAGCAGTTCTTC. This codes for CASSLSAGYNNEQFF. The chain couples TRBV5-1 to TRBJ2-1; tentative D call: TRBD2 (6 bases). V was clipped by 1 base and J by 5 bases, with 13 bases between them. The CDR3 covers 15 residues. CDR1 SGHRS and CDR2 YFSETQ come from the germline V gene.

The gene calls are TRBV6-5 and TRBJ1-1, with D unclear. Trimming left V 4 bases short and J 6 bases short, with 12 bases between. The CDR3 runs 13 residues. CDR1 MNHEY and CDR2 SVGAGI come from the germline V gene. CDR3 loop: CASSSHLGAEAFF. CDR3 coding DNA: TGTGCCAGCAGTTCCCACCTCGGGGCTGAAGCTTTCTTT.

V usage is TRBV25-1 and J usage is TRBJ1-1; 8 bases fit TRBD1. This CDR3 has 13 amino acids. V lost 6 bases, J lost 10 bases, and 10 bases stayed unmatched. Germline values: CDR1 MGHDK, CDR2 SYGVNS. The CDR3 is CASSPGTGGLAFF. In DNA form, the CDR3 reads TGTGCCAGCAGCCCCGGGACAGGAGGGCTAGCTTTCTTT.

In DNA form, the CDR3 reads TGTGCCAGCAGTTTATCGACGACAGCGAACACTGAAGCTTTCTTT. It specifies CASSLSTTANTEAFF. The chain has TRBV28 and TRBJ1-1; tentative D call: TRBD1 (5 bases). Germline V CDR1 and CDR2: MDHEN, SYDVKM. The CDR3 loop spans 15 amino acids. V was pared by 1 base and J by 1 base, with 10 bases between.

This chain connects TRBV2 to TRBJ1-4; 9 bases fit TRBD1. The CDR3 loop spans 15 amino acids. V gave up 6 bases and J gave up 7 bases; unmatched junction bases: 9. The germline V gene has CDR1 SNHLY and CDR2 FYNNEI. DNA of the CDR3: TGTGCCAGCAGCGTACCGGGACAGGGTAGTGAAAAACTGTTTTTT. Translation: CASSVPGQGSEKLFF.